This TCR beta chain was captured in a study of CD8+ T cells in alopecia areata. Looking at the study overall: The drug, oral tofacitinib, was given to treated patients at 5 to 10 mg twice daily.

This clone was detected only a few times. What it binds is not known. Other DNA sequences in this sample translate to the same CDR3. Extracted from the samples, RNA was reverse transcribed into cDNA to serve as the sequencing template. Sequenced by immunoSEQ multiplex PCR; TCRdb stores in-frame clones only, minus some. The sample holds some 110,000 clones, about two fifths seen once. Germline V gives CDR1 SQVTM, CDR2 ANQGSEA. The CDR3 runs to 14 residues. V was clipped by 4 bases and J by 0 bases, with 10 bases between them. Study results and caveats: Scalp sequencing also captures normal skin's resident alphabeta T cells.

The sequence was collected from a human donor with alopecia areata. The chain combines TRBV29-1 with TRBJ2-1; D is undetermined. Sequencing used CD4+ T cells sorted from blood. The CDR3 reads CSVAARSSYNEQFF. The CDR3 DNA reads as TGCAGCGTTGCCGCCAGGAGCTCCTACAATGAGCAGTTCTTC.